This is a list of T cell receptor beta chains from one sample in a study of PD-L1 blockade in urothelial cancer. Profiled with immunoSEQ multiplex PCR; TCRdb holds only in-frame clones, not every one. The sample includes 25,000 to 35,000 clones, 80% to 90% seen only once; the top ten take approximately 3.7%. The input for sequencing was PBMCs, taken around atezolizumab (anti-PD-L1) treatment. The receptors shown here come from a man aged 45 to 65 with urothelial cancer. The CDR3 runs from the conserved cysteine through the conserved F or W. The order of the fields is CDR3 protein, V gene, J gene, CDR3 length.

CDR3aa: CASTDWDRHNEQFF; v_gene: TRBV7-9; j_gene: TRBJ2-1; len: 14
CDR3aa: CASSIDGTTYEQYF; v_gene: TRBV19; j_gene: TRBJ2-7; len: 14
CDR3aa: CASSLDPRSDTEAFF; v_gene: TRBV5-5; j_gene: TRBJ1-1; len: 15
CDR3aa: CASRGTKVGQETQYF; v_gene: TRBV11-2; j_gene: TRBJ2-5; len: 15
CDR3aa: CATSRPRETQYF; v_gene: TRBV15; j_gene: TRBJ2-5; len: 12
CDR3aa: CASSSPSGRTDTQYF; v_gene: TRBV19; j_gene: TRBJ2-3; len: 15
CDR3aa: CASSLESLAGVEQYF; v_gene: TRBV7-2; j_gene: TRBJ2-7; len: 15
CDR3aa: CASSLSLTGTSGSNEQFF; v_gene: TRBV27; j_gene: TRBJ2-1; len: 18
CDR3aa: CSVELRDRGPYNYGYTF; v_gene: TRBV29-1; j_gene: TRBJ1-2; len: 17
CDR3aa: CASSESPLERSSYEQYF; v_gene: TRBV9; j_gene: TRBJ2-7; len: 17
CDR3aa: CASSLHGTGGRIVSQYF; v_gene: TRBV14; j_gene: TRBJ2-7; len: 17
CDR3aa: CSALGQGTYNEQFF; v_gene: TRBV29-1; j_gene: TRBJ2-1; len: 14
CDR3aa: CASSSQGEYTEAFF; v_gene: TRBV6-5; j_gene: TRBJ1-1; len: 14
CDR3aa: CASSQTTGLGTEAFF; v_gene: TRBV5-1; j_gene: TRBJ1-1; len: 15
CDR3aa: CASRKATGTGHYNEQFF; v_gene: TRBV7-9; j_gene: TRBJ2-1; len: 17
CDR3aa: CASSFLTGASYEQYF; v_gene: TRBV27; j_gene: TRBJ2-7; len: 15
CDR3aa: CASSSDLGETQYF; v_gene: TRBV11-3; j_gene: TRBJ2-5; len: 13
CDR3aa: CASSGPSVKETQYF; v_gene: TRBV14; j_gene: TRBJ2-5; len: 14
CDR3aa: CASSLFSQDRGKNEQYF; v_gene: TRBV7-8; j_gene: TRBJ2-7; len: 17
CDR3aa: CASRPRWTSGGNTDTQYF; v_gene: TRBV7-9; j_gene: TRBJ2-3; len: 18
CDR3aa: CASSINSGPYEQYF; v_gene: TRBV19; j_gene: TRBJ2-7; len: 14
CDR3aa: CASSLELAGDLEQYF; v_gene: TRBV5-6; j_gene: TRBJ2-7; len: 15
CDR3aa: CSVAPFRSSGSYFDEQYF; v_gene: TRBV29-1; j_gene: TRBJ2-7; len: 18
CDR3aa: CASSLLQPETQYF; v_gene: TRBV7-9; j_gene: TRBJ2-5; len: 13
CDR3aa: CASSSGQGGEKLFF; v_gene: TRBV7-9; j_gene: TRBJ1-4; len: 14
CDR3aa: CASSAGSGQPQHF; v_gene: TRBV9; j_gene: TRBJ1-5; len: 13
CDR3aa: CASSPPTAGGTYNEQFF; v_gene: TRBV18; j_gene: TRBJ2-1; len: 17
CDR3aa: CASSRDTGELFF; v_gene: TRBV18; j_gene: TRBJ2-2; len: 12
CDR3aa: CASSQRTGGFLNTEAFF; v_gene: TRBV4-1; j_gene: TRBJ1-1; len: 17
CDR3aa: CAWSVGGNTGELFF; v_gene: TRBV30; j_gene: TRBJ2-2; len: 14
CDR3aa: CASSVDHRDRKRYEQYF; v_gene: TRBV6-1; j_gene: TRBJ2-7; len: 17
CDR3aa: CAITSTGYEQYF; v_gene: TRBV10-3; j_gene: TRBJ2-7; len: 12
CDR3aa: CASSYSQSGRPYGYTF; v_gene: TRBV6-5; j_gene: TRBJ1-2; len: 16
CDR3aa: CASDTDRGGNQPQHF; v_gene: TRBV12-5; j_gene: TRBJ1-5; len: 15
CDR3aa: CAWSGVAHLNTEAFF; v_gene: TRBV30; j_gene: TRBJ1-1; len: 15
CDR3aa: CASRGLSSTGELFF; v_gene: TRBV19; j_gene: TRBJ2-2; len: 14
CDR3aa: CASSFDRGESYEQYF; v_gene: TRBV5-1; j_gene: TRBJ2-7; len: 15
CDR3aa: CATSRLTGAVNTIYF; v_gene: TRBV15; j_gene: TRBJ1-3; len: 15
CDR3aa: CASSSWGPAGETQYF; v_gene: TRBV5-6; j_gene: TRBJ2-5; len: 15
CDR3aa: CASSPRAGGPTNEQFF; v_gene: TRBV11-3; j_gene: TRBJ2-1; len: 16
CDR3aa: CAISGWQGAIADTQYF; v_gene: TRBV10-3; j_gene: TRBJ2-3; len: 16
CDR3aa: CASSVDRDHEQYF; v_gene: TRBV2; j_gene: TRBJ2-7; len: 13
CDR3aa: CTSSHGTSGNTGELFF; v_gene: TRBV1; j_gene: TRBJ2-2; len: 16
CDR3aa: CASSSGTIETQYF; v_gene: TRBV5-6; j_gene: TRBJ2-5; len: 13
CDR3aa: CASSYSAGIYEQYF; v_gene: TRBV6-6; j_gene: TRBJ2-7; len: 14
CDR3aa: CASSATRNEQFF; v_gene: TRBV9; j_gene: TRBJ2-1; len: 12
CDR3aa: CASSYRATEAFF; v_gene: TRBV5-6; j_gene: TRBJ1-1; len: 12
CDR3aa: CASSQDRYTMRQFF; v_gene: TRBV4-1; j_gene: TRBJ2-1; len: 14
CDR3aa: CSVEGTGAFSEQFF; v_gene: TRBV29-1; j_gene: TRBJ2-1; len: 14
CDR3aa: CASSSELSGLYGQYF; v_gene: TRBV7-8; j_gene: TRBJ2-7; len: 15
CDR3aa: CAWRRTLASNEQFF; v_gene: TRBV30; j_gene: TRBJ2-1; len: 14
CDR3aa: CASSSRSRTDTQYF; v_gene: TRBV10-1; j_gene: TRBJ2-3; len: 14
CDR3aa: CASSERGGAGTGELFF; v_gene: TRBV10-2; j_gene: TRBJ2-2; len: 16
CDR3aa: CASSQRNSFQETQYF; v_gene: TRBV4-2; j_gene: TRBJ2-5; len: 15
CDR3aa: CASSSERFSSYEQYF; v_gene: TRBV5-6; j_gene: TRBJ2-7; len: 15
CDR3aa: CASSGTGVKAGELFF; v_gene: TRBV11-3; j_gene: TRBJ2-2; len: 15
CDR3aa: CASSVGLAGSETQYF; v_gene: TRBV9; j_gene: TRBJ2-5; len: 15